Below, 32 T cell receptor beta chains from the same sample are listed, as sequenced in a study of T cells after yellow fever vaccination. TCRdb processed the 5' RACE reads anew with MiXCR; each CDR3 protein has one entry. The data show some 500,000 distinct CDR3 sequences, about 13% seen once. The source was PBMCs, collected on the day of the yellow fever booster vaccination. Receptors originate from a man between 25 and 39 years old who received the YFV17D yellow fever vaccine.

This clonotype came up many times. The gene calls are TRBV20-1 and TRBJ2-3; D is ambiguous. Germline V lookup: CDR1 DFQATT, CDR2 SNEGSKA (reference sequence). Deletions cut 2 bases from V and 0 bases from J, with 9 bases between. The CDR3 runs 14 residues. The CDR3: CSARKDPSTDTQYF. In DNA form, the CDR3 reads TGCAGTGCTAGAAAGGACCCTAGCACAGATACGCAGTATTTT.

About this clonotype: The junction departs from the called germline gene at one end, perhaps through a read error. The V and J genes are TRBV7-7 and TRBJ2-1, with 8 positions matching TRBD1. The germline gives CDR1 SSHAT, CDR2 FNYEAQ (reference sequence). The CDR3 totals 16 residues. In DNA form, the CDR3 reads TGTGCTAGCAGTTCCCGGGACAGGAGCTCCTACAATGAGCAGTTCTTC. Its protein is CASSSRDRSSYNEQFF.

V is TRBV7-9 and J is TRBJ2-7; 10 bases align to TRBD1. CDR3 length equals 14 residues. Losses at the gene ends were 5 bases for V and 7 bases for J; bases not matched to a gene: 8. Looked up from germline, CDR1 is SEHNR and CDR2 is FQNEAQ (reference sequence). The CDR3 region has the DNA TGTGCCAGCAGCCCGACAGGGGGCCATGGAGAGCAGTACTTC. Protein product: CASSPTGGHGEQYF.

V usage is TRBV20-1 and J usage is TRBJ2-1; 9 positions match TRBD2. The trim removed 5 bases at V and 4 bases at J, leaving 3 bases unmatched. Germline CDR1 is DFQATT and CDR2 is SNEGSKA (reference sequence). The CDR3 has 13 residues. This CDR3 reads CSARTSEYNEQFF. The DNA of the CDR3 is TGCAGTGCTCGGACTAGCGAGTACAATGAGCAGTTCTTC.

The chain uses TRBV7-2 and TRBJ2-1; D is unresolved. Germline V lookup: CDR1 SGHTA, CDR2 FQGNSA. This CDR3 has 13 amino acids. Between the trimmed V and J ends, which lost 7 bases and 0 bases, there was a span of 7 bases. CDR3 DNA: TGTGCCAGCAAGCAGAGCTCCTACAATGAGCAGTTCTTC. Amino acid sequence: CASKQSSYNEQFF.

This clonotype appeared a few times. This rearrangement joins TRBV7-9 to TRBJ1-2; 7 bases agree with TRBD1. J was trimmed by 4 bases and V by 4 bases; bases with no gene match: 9. The CDR3 runs to 15 residues. In germline, CDR1 is SEHNR, CDR2 FQNEAQ (reference sequence). CDR3 region: CASSYGEGAAYGYTF. The CDR3 DNA reads as TGTGCCAGCAGCTACGGGGAGGGGGCTGCCTATGGCTACACCTTC.

This clonotype was seen at least ten times. The genes are TRBV27 and TRBJ2-3; D is unresolved. CDR3 length: 16 residues. Germline values: CDR1 MNHEY, CDR2 SMNVEV (reference sequence). V shed 5 bases and J shed 6 bases, with 21 bases lying between them. In DNA, the CDR3 is TGTGCCAGCAGTCCGACGGTCTTGGTCCTGGTGGATACGCAGTATTTT. Translation gives CASSPTVLVLVDTQYF.

The rearrangement uses TRBV5-1 and TRBJ2-5, with a tentative D call TRBD2 (5 bases). Germline V CDR1 and CDR2: SGHRS, YFSETQ. This CDR3 comprises 13 residues. Trimming took 4 bases from V and 2 from J, leaving 9 bases between them. The CDR3 region is CASSRESQETQYF. The CDR3 DNA reads as TGCGCCAGCAGCCGGGAAAGTCAAGAGACCCAGTACTTC.

This clonotype was seen at least ten times. The chain carries TRBV10-3 and TRBJ2-1; the match to TRBD2 covers 11 bases. Per the germline V gene, CDR1 is ENHRY and CDR2 is SYGVKD. V lost 4 bases and J lost 7; bases outside the gene matches: 9. The CDR3 has 16 residues. The CDR3 region has the DNA TGTGCCATCAGTGTAAGCAATAGCGGGGGGGGAAATGAGCAGTTCTTC. It yields the protein CAISVSNSGGGNEQFF.

This clonotype was counted between two and nine times. The V call is TRBV5-5, the J call TRBJ1-4; D uncertain. The CDR3 runs to 14 residues. Trimming took off 4 bases at V and 2 bases at J, with 9 bases between the two ends. Germline values: CDR1 SGHKS, CDR2 YYEKEE (reference sequence). The CDR3 sequence: CASSVDVTNEKLFF. The DNA of the CDR3 is TGTGCCAGCAGCGTGGACGTGACTAATGAAAAACTGTTTTTT.

The rearrangement uses TRBV7-2 and TRBJ1-2, with TRBD1 identical over 8 bases. CDR1 and CDR2 from the germline V gene are SGHTA and FQGNSA. The CDR3 is made up of 14 amino acids. The V and J ends lost 5 bases and 4 bases, in that order; junction bases with no gene match: 6. CDR3 region: CASSTQGGVYGYTF. In DNA, the CDR3 is TGTGCCAGCAGCACACAGGGGGGGGTCTATGGCTACACCTTC.

In this sample, this clonotype turned up a few times. The chain carries TRBV6-5 and TRBJ1-1; D is undetermined. The CDR3 loop spans 16 amino acids. V was cut by 0 bases and J by 0 bases, with 11 bases left in between. The germline CDR1 and CDR2 sequences are MNHEY and SVGAGI. CDR3 residues: CASSYSVGLLNTEAFF. For the CDR3, the DNA is TGTGCCAGCAGTTACTCTGTGGGATTGCTGAACACTGAAGCTTTCTTT.

The chain carries TRBV3-1 and TRBJ2-2; D is unclear. Between the trimmed V and J ends, which lost 1 base and 6 bases, there was a span of 3 bases. This CDR3 is 12 amino acids long. From germline, CDR1 is LGHDT and CDR2 YNNKEL (reference sequence). CDR3 loop: CASSQVAGELFF. The DNA for the CDR3 is TGTGCCAGCAGCCAAGTAGCCGGGGAGCTGTTTTTT.

This clonotype was found a few times. V gene TRBV7-9 combines with J gene TRBJ1-4; D gene uncertain. Trimming pared 7 bases from V and 1 base from J, leaving 13 bases between. CDR3 length: 15 amino acids. The germline V gene has CDR1 SEHNR and CDR2 FQNEAQ (reference sequence). As DNA, the CDR3 is TGTGCCAGCACCTCAGGACGGGGAACTAATGAAAAACTGTTTTTT. Encoded protein: CASTSGRGTNEKLFF.

The chain is built from TRBV28 and TRBJ2-3, with 9 bases that match TRBD1. Trimming took 8 bases from V and 8 from J; bases not matched to a gene: 11. CDR3 length: 14 amino acids. The V gene's germline CDR1 is MDHEN and CDR2 SYDVKM. The CDR3 DNA reads as TGTGCCAGCGAAAAAGGGGACAGGGTGGGTACGCAGTATTTT. Translating it yields CASEKGDRVGTQYF.

This clonotype appeared a few times. The genes are TRBV7-3 and TRBJ2-7; 9 bases are shared with TRBD2. CDR3 length equals 15 residues. J gave up 2 bases and V 0 bases, and 2 bases lay outside the gene matches. The germline V gene encodes CDR1 SGHTA and CDR2 FQGTGA. CDR3 sequence: CASSLTSGGAYEQYF. The CDR3 DNA reads as TGTGCCAGCAGCTTAACTAGCGGGGGCGCCTACGAGCAGTACTTC.

The chain is built from TRBV5-1 and TRBJ1-5; 7 nucleotides line up with TRBD1. CDR3 length: 15 amino acids. Losses at the gene ends were 6 bases for V and 3 bases for J; bases not matched to a gene: 9. Germline CDR1 SGHRS, CDR2 YFSETQ. CDR3 nucleotides: TGCGCCAGCACCCCTTGGGGACAGAACAATCAGCCCCAGCATTTT. It specifies CASTPWGQNNQPQHF.

This clonotype has at least ten counts. This chain uses TRBV5-1 with TRBJ2-1; TRBD2 matches at 14 bases. The CDR3 sequence is 16 residues long. The trim removed 3 bases at V and 10 bases at J, leaving 9 bases unmatched. The germline gives CDR1 SGHRS, CDR2 YFSETQ. The CDR3 sequence is CASSSTGTSGSGEQFF. The CDR3 DNA sequence: TGCGCCAGCAGCTCCACCGGGACTAGCGGGAGTGGAGAGCAGTTCTTC.

This clonotype has at least ten counts. The chain carries TRBV2 and TRBJ2-4; 8 bases fit TRBD2. The CDR3 loop spans 16 amino acids. Germline V gives CDR1 SNHLY, CDR2 FYNNEI. Trimming took 2 bases from V and 3 from J; bases not matched to a gene: 6. CDR3 DNA sequence: TGTGCCAGCAGTGAACAGGCGGGAGGCGTCAAAAACATTCAGTACTTC. Protein product: CASSEQAGGVKNIQYF.

In this sample, this clonotype turned up a few times. The gene calls are TRBV20-1 and TRBJ2-3, with D perhaps TRBD2 (6 bases). V lost 6 bases to trimming and J lost 2 bases, with 18 bases between them. CDR1 DFQATT and CDR2 SNEGSKA come from the germline V gene (reference sequence). The CDR3 extends over 15 amino acids. CDR3 amino acids: CSATFGSGVTDTQYF. CDR3 DNA sequence: TGCAGTGCAACATTCGGATCGGGGGTCACAGATACGCAGTATTTT.

The V gene is TRBV6-2 or TRBV6-3, the J gene TRBJ2-2; D not certain. Trimming shortened V by 1 base and J by 0 bases, and 6 bases separated the two germline ends. This CDR3 has 15 amino acids. CDR1 MNHEY and CDR2 SVGEGT come from the germline V gene. The CDR3 bases are TGTGCCAGCAGTTACTTCCACGCGAACACCGGGGAGCTGTTTTTT. This encodes CASSYFHANTGELFF.

In its sample, this clonotype was seen a few times. The gene calls are TRBV28 and TRBJ2-2; 11 positions match TRBD2. The trim removed 6 bases at V and 6 bases at J, leaving 9 bases unmatched. CDR1 is MDHEN and CDR2 is SYDVKM in the germline V gene. The CDR3 spans 16 residues. This CDR3 is CASRLQLAGVPGELFF. Here the CDR3 DNA reads TGTGCCAGCAGGCTACAACTAGCGGGAGTTCCCGGGGAGCTGTTTTTT.

This clonotype has only a few counts. This chain joins TRBV10-3 and TRBJ2-7; 7 nucleotides match TRBD1. This CDR3 comprises 14 residues. The V gene end was trimmed by 4 bases and the J gene end by 4 bases; junction bases not matched to a gene: 7. Germline V gene data show CDR1 as ENHRY and CDR2 as SYGVKD. The DNA of the CDR3 is TGTGCCATCAGTGGACAGGGTGGTTGGTACGAGCAGTACTTC. As protein: CAISGQGGWYEQYF.

The table lists this clonotype with a few counts. V is TRBV7-9 and J is TRBJ1-2; TRBD1 is a possible D gene (6 bases). This CDR3 contains 17 residues. Germline V CDR1 and CDR2: SEHNR, FQNEAQ (reference sequence). The V and J ends lost 0 bases and 8 bases respectively, with 22 bases between them. The CDR3 sequence: CASSLAGAARQRGGYTF. CDR3 bases: TGTGCCAGCAGCTTAGCGGGGGCAGCGCGACAGAGAGGAGGCTACACCTTC. Variable domain in full (rest from reference TRBV7-9 and TRBJ1-2): DTGVSQNPRHKITKRGQNVTFRCDPISEHNRLYWYRQTLGQGPEFLTYFQNEAQLEKSRLLSDRFSAERPKGSFSTLEIQRTEQGDSAMYLCASSLAGAARQRGGYTFGSGTRLTVV.

The chain links TRBV29-1 to TRBJ2-3, with D perhaps assigned TRBD1 or TRBD2 (5 bases each). The CDR3 is 13 amino acids. V lost 4 bases to trimming and J lost 2 bases, with 10 bases between them. Germline V gives CDR1 SQVTM, CDR2 ANQGSEA. The CDR3 loop is CSVGGVLTDTQYF. CDR3 sequence (DNA): TGCAGCGTTGGAGGGGTCCTCACAGATACGCAGTATTTT.

The chain links TRBV7-3 to TRBJ2-1, with 8 bases that match TRBD1. The CDR3 extends over 15 amino acids. J was trimmed by 7 bases and V by 5 bases; bases with no gene match: 10. CDR1 is SGHTA and CDR2 is FQGTGA in the germline V gene. This CDR3 reads CASSLDRGVRNEQFF. The CDR3 nucleotides are TGTGCCAGCAGCCTTGACAGGGGTGTTCGGAATGAGCAGTTCTTC.

The chain joins TRBV28 to TRBJ1-5, with D unclear. The CDR3 covers 13 residues. V was shortened by 5 bases and J by 3 bases, with 8 bases between the two germline ends. Germline V gene sequence: CDR1 MDHEN, CDR2 SYDVKM. CDR3 coding DNA: TGTGCCAGCAGTGTCGGCATCAATCAGCCCCAGCATTTT. Residues: CASSVGINQPQHF.

The chain has TRBV7-2 and TRBJ2-4; 10 bases line up with TRBD1. Germline values: CDR1 SGHTA, CDR2 FQGNSA. The length of the CDR3 is 16 residues. Trimming took 9 bases from V and 0 from J; bases not matched to a gene: 8. The CDR3 DNA is TGTGCCAGAAGCCTGACAGGGGGCCTAGCCAAAAACATTCAGTACTTC. Translation: CARSLTGGLAKNIQYF.

This chain links TRBV18 with TRBJ2-3; D gene ambiguous. Trimming cost V 3 bases and J 0 bases, with 7 bases left between them. Germline lookup yields CDR1 KGHSH and CDR2 LQKENI. The CDR3 runs to 14 residues. For the CDR3, the DNA is TGTGCCAGCTCACCCTCGACTAGCACAGATACGCAGTATTTT. It yields the protein CASSPSTSTDTQYF.

The rearrangement links TRBV7-2 to TRBJ1-1, with D possibly TRBD1 on 6 matching bases. Trimming removed 7 bases at V and 7 bases at J, with 16 bases between. From germline, CDR1 is SGHTA and CDR2 FQGNSA. The CDR3 has 13 residues. The CDR3 reads CASIDRQEREAFF. The CDR3 DNA reads TGTGCCAGCATCGATCGACAGGAACGTGAAGCTTTCTTT.

V and J are TRBV9 and TRBJ2-7, with 9 positions matching TRBD2. J was trimmed by 4 bases and V by 4 bases; bases with no gene match: 18. The germline gives CDR1 SGDLS, CDR2 YYNGEE. The CDR3 loop spans 18 amino acids. CDR3 coding DNA: TGTGCCAGCAGCCCCCTCGGGGGGCGGGAGGGCCGAGCTTACGAGCAGTACTTC. The encoded protein is CASSPLGGREGRAYEQYF.

J is TRBJ2-7 and V is TRBV12-3 or TRBV12-4; 10 bases are shared with TRBD1. The CDR3 loop spans 15 amino acids. The V segment lost 6 bases and the J segment 7 bases; nucleotides outside the gene matches: 12. CDR3: CASSPLGQGVLEQYF. Written as DNA, the CDR3 is TGTGCCAGCAGCCCTCTTGGACAGGGGGTTCTGGAGCAGTACTTC.